The source of this T cell receptor (beta chain) is a study of post-analysis software for immune sequencing data. Germline-derived CDR1 and CDR2 are SGHTA and FQGNSA. Trimming cost V 1 base and J 6 bases, with 4 bases left between them. The CDR3 is made up of 12 amino acids. This clonotype was counted many times. No antigen is known for it. Tagging with unique molecular identifiers was a feature of the TCR beta cDNA libraries. From the PCR reads, TCRdb called clonotypes with MiXCR, one entry per CDR3 protein. Here the sample spans roughly 730,000 distinct CDR3 sequences, 25% to 30% being singletons. Study-level results: Strong co-clustering by F measure was evident for samples that had been prepared in the same batch. Among 5 or 6 TRBV segments more frequent in patients than controls were TRBV5-6, TRBV5-1 and TRBV20-1. Among multiple sclerosis patients, normalized Chao1 diversity was significantly below that of controls.

The rearrangement links TRBV7-2 to TRBJ1-5; D not resolved. The sequence came from a girl between 5 and 17 years old with multiple sclerosis. The sample taken for sequencing was blood. The CDR3 nucleotides are TGTGCCAGCAGCTTAGTGGGTCAGCCCCAGCATTTT. Residues: CASSLVGQPQHF.